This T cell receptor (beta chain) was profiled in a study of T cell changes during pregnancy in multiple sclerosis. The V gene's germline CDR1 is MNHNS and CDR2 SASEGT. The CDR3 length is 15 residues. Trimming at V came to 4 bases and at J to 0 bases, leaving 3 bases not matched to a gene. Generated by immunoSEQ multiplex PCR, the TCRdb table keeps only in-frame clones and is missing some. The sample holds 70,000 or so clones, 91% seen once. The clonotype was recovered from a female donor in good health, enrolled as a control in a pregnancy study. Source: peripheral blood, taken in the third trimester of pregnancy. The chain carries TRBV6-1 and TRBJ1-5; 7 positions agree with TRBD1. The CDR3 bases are TGTGCCAGCAGTGCTGGGACAGATAGCAATCAGCCCCAGCATTTT. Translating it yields CASSAGTDSNQPQHF.